This T cell receptor beta chain was found in a study of T cell responses to AZD1222 COVID-19 vaccine. Method: immunoSEQ multiplex PCR; TCRdb's copy keeps in-frame clones and lacks some. The sample includes 150,000 or so clones, around 93% of them seen just once. This clone was picked up a small number of times. V lost 8 bases and J lost 0, with 8 bases in between. Germline CDR1 is LNHDA and CDR2 is SQIVND (reference sequence). This CDR3 contains 13 residues. This TCR was recovered from an adult who received the AZD1222 COVID-19 vaccine. Sequenced material: peripheral blood, taken 28 days after the second AZD1222 dose. This rearrangement joins TRBV19 to TRBJ1-3; no clear D gene. In nucleotides, the CDR3 is TGTGCCAGTGCTCCACGCTCTGGAAACACCATATATTTT. Translated: CASAPRSGNTIYF.